Listed here are 21 T cell receptor beta chains from one sample, sequenced in a study of response to subunit inactivated influenza vaccine. TCRdb ran MiXCR on the RT-PCR reads and lists one entry per CDR3 protein. The sample includes 700,000 to 900,000 distinct CDR3 sequences, 21% of them seen just once. The starting material was PBMCs from blood, obtained around 5 days after vaccination. These receptors all come from a man aged 50-60 years who received an inactivated influenza vaccine.

This rearrangement joins TRBV6-2 or TRBV6-3 to TRBJ2-2; D remains unclear. The CDR3 loop spans 11 amino acids. Trimming cost V 8 bases and J 4 bases, with 5 bases left between them. Germline loops: CDR1 MNHEY, CDR2 SVGEGT. DNA of the CDR3: TGTGCCAGCGAATCCACCGGGGAGCTGTTTTTT. Protein: CASESTGELFF.

The chain is built from TRBV7-6 and TRBJ2-1; D uncertain. The germline V gene encodes CDR1 SGHVS and CDR2 FNYEAQ. This CDR3 has 12 residues. With 0 bases removed from V and 8 bases from J, the gap between germline ends came to 5 bases. The CDR3 protein is CASSLAVDEQFF. Written as DNA, the CDR3 is TGTGCCAGCAGCTTAGCTGTCGATGAGCAGTTCTTC.

This clonotype was counted between two and nine times. This sequence joins TRBV20-1 and TRBJ2-1, with 9 bases matching TRBD2. Trimming cost V 3 bases and J 5 bases; bases outside gene matches: 8. Germline values: CDR1 DFQATT, CDR2 SNEGSKA (reference sequence). The CDR3 is 15 amino acids. The chain's CDR3 is CSASRAGGPHNEQFF. For the CDR3, the DNA is TGCAGTGCTAGTCGGGCGGGAGGGCCCCACAATGAGCAGTTCTTC.

The rearrangement links TRBV20-1 to TRBJ1-1, with D hard to call. The CDR3 length is 11 residues. Trimming shortened V by 1 base and J by 7 bases, and 7 bases separated the two germline ends. Germline V gives CDR1 DFQATT, CDR2 SNEGSKA (reference sequence). DNA for the CDR3: TGCAGTGCTAGAGTCCGGGGTGAAGCTTTCTTT. This sequence encodes CSARVRGEAFF.

This clonotype was seen a handful of times. CDR3 region: CASSPLIGGELFF. CDR3 DNA sequence: TGTGCCAGCAGCCCCCTTATTGGCGGGGAGCTGTTTTTT. The chain combines TRBV12-3 or TRBV12-4 with TRBJ2-2, with unresolved D. This CDR3 region has 13 residues. V gave up 6 bases and J gave up 7 bases, with 12 bases separating them.

This clonotype has just a few counts. CDR3 nucleotides: TGTGCCAGCAGCGGATATGCGTGGCTAGCGGCTTCCACAGATACGCAGTATTTT. It is translated as CASSGYAWLAASTDTQYF. The chain employs TRBV9 and TRBJ2-3, with 7 bases aligning to TRBD2. This CDR3 comprises 18 residues. Germline-derived CDR1 and CDR2 are SGDLS and YYNGEE. The V segment lost 3 bases and the J segment 2 bases; nucleotides outside the gene matches: 15.

The chain couples TRBV7-9 to TRBJ2-1; no clear D. Germline values: CDR1 SEHNR, CDR2 FQNEAQ (reference sequence). V shed 4 bases and J shed 4 bases, with 11 bases lying between them. CDR3 size: 14 residues. The CDR3 DNA reads as TGTGCCAGCAGCTCGAACCCCCGGTACAATGAGCAGTTCTTC. The encoded protein is CASSSNPRYNEQFF.

The rearrangement links TRBV29-1 to TRBJ2-4; D ambiguous. The ends were cut back, 6 bases at V and 2 bases at J, with 11 bases in the middle. Germline V lookup: CDR1 SQVTM, CDR2 ANQGSEA. This CDR3 comprises 13 residues. The CDR3, as DNA: TGCAGCGTCGCCTGGCCCACCAAAAACATTCAGTACTTC. Protein sequence: CSVAWPTKNIQYF.

J is TRBJ1-6 and V is TRBV10-3, with 8 positions matching TRBD1. V lost 3 bases to trimming and J lost 8 bases; unmatched junction nucleotides: 6. CDR3 length: 15 residues. Germline values: CDR1 ENHRY, CDR2 SYGVKD. In DNA form, the CDR3 reads TGTGCCATCAGTGAAGCGGACAGGGTTGATTCACCCCTCCACTTT. It translates to CAISEADRVDSPLHF.

This clonotype was seen only a few times. The gene calls are TRBV5-1 and TRBJ2-5, with 10 nucleotides matching TRBD2. Losses at the gene ends were 4 bases for V and 1 base for J; bases not matched to a gene: 7. This CDR3 has 16 residues. Germline values: CDR1 SGHRS, CDR2 YFSETQ. The CDR3 DNA follows: TGCGCCAGCAGCCGGAGCCCTAGCGGGGGCCAAGAGACCCAGTACTTC. Its protein is CASSRSPSGGQETQYF.

This clonotype has ten or more counts. The rearrangement joins TRBV5-6 to TRBJ2-1; D remains unclear. This CDR3 has 10 residues. Trimming took 2 bases from V and 8 from J, leaving 2 bases between them. Germline CDR1 is SGHDT and CDR2 is YYEEEE. The CDR3 DNA reads as TGTGCCAGCAGCTTTGATGAGCAGTTCTTC. This gives the protein CASSFDEQFF. The full variable domain, with the rest looked up from reference TRBV5-6 and TRBJ2-1, is DAGVTQSPTHLIKTRGQQVTLRCSPKSGHDTVSWYQQALGQGPQFIFQYYEEEERQRGNFPDRFSGHQFPNYSSELNVNALLLGDSALYLCASSFDEQFFGPGTRLTVL.

The chain combines TRBV7-2 with TRBJ2-3; D ambiguous. Looked up from germline, CDR1 is SGHTA and CDR2 is FQGNSA. The ends were cut back, 4 bases at V and 2 bases at J, with 13 bases in the middle. The CDR3 sequence is 15 residues long. The CDR3 region is CASSWQSTFTDTQYF. In nucleotides, the CDR3 is TGTGCCAGCAGCTGGCAAAGCACGTTCACAGATACGCAGTATTTT. Based on the CDR3 plus reference TRBV7-2 and TRBJ2-3, the full variable domain is GAGVSQSPSNKVTEKGKDVELRCDPISGHTALYWYRQSLGQGLEFLIYFQGNSAPDKSGLPSDRFSAERTGGSVSTLTIQRTQQEDSAVYLCASSWQSTFTDTQYFGPGTRLTVL.

The rearrangement joins TRBV7-2 to TRBJ2-7; D is unresolved. Trimming stripped 3 bases from V and 0 bases from J, with 9 bases between. Germline CDR1 SGHTA, CDR2 FQGNSA. The CDR3 extends over 14 amino acids. CDR3 DNA sequence: TGTGCCAGCAGCTTCGTAACGGTCTCCTACGAGCAGTACTTC. This codes for CASSFVTVSYEQYF.

This chain links TRBV10-3 with TRBJ2-2; possible D gene TRBD1, 5 bases. Trimming removed 1 base at V and 2 bases at J, with 11 bases between. Germline CDR1 reads ENHRY; CDR2 reads SYGVKD. The CDR3 consists of 16 residues. The CDR3 DNA sequence: TGTGCCATCAGTGAGTTAACAGGCACAAACACCGGGGAGCTGTTTTTT. This gives the protein CAISELTGTNTGELFF.

The rearrangement links TRBV12-3 or TRBV12-4 to TRBJ2-3, with TRBD2 matching over 7 bases. The CDR3 is made up of 14 amino acids. Trimming at V came to 6 bases and at J to 1 base, leaving 4 bases not matched to a gene. The CDR3, as DNA: TGTGCCAGCAGGGACACTAGCGGCACAGATACGCAGTATTTT. The encoded protein is CASRDTSGTDTQYF.

V usage is TRBV4-2 and J usage is TRBJ2-1, with TRBD2 matching 11 bases. V trimming: 2 bases; J trimming: 5 bases; junction bases outside the gene matches: 5. The CDR3 is made up of 16 amino acids. Germline CDR1 reads LGHNA; CDR2 reads YNFKEQ. CDR3 protein: CASSQSGLAVNNEQFF. DNA for the CDR3: TGTGCCAGCAGCCAATCGGGACTAGCGGTAAACAATGAGCAGTTCTTC.

There are a few counts of this clonotype. The chain employs TRBV12-3 or TRBV12-4 and TRBJ2-7; TRBD1 matches at 11 bases. The V gene end was trimmed by 2 bases and the J gene end by 5 bases; junction bases not matched to a gene: 5. The length of the CDR3 is 15 residues. CDR3 loop: CASSLLGQGDHEQYF. The CDR3 DNA reads TGTGCCAGCAGTTTACTGGGACAGGGGGACCACGAGCAGTACTTC.

This sequence joins TRBV11-2 and TRBJ1-5; D not resolved. Trimming removed 5 bases from V and 7 bases from J, with 12 bases in between. This CDR3 region has 13 residues. Per the germline V gene, CDR1 is SGHAT and CDR2 is FQNNGV. The CDR3 loop is CASSPDPFQPQHF. The CDR3 region has the DNA TGTGCCAGCAGCCCAGATCCGTTCCAGCCCCAGCATTTT.

V and J are TRBV6-2 or TRBV6-3 and TRBJ2-7; 11 positions agree with TRBD2. V lost 0 bases to trimming and J lost 3 bases; unmatched junction nucleotides: 7. CDR1 and CDR2 from the germline V gene are MNHEY and SVGEGT. The length of the CDR3 is 17 residues. The CDR3 DNA reads TGTGCCAGCAGTTACTCGGTAGCGGGAGGGCCTGGCTACGAGCAGTACTTC. Its translation is CASSYSVAGGPGYEQYF.

The chain couples TRBV7-9 to TRBJ1-5; the match to TRBD1 covers 9 bases. The V and J ends lost 1 base and 7 bases, in that order; junction bases with no gene match: 2. This CDR3 spans 14 amino acids. Germline values: CDR1 SEHNR, CDR2 FQNEAQ (reference sequence). The CDR3: CASSLGTGEQPQHF. In DNA, the CDR3 is TGTGCCAGCAGCTTAGGGACAGGGGAACAGCCCCAGCATTTT.

This clonotype occurred a few times. CDR3 residues: CSATQGGIAKNIQYF. As DNA, the CDR3 is TGCAGTGCTACCCAGGGAGGGATAGCCAAAAACATTCAGTACTTC. The chain recombines TRBV20-1 with TRBJ2-4; 7 bases match TRBD2. The CDR3 sequence is 15 residues long. Germline V gene sequence: CDR1 DFQATT, CDR2 SNEGSKA (reference sequence). The V gene end was trimmed by 4 bases and the J gene end by 0 bases; junction bases not matched to a gene: 6.